This T cell receptor beta chain was sequenced for a study of beta chain features in type 1 diabetes. Study context: In age, gender and cell yields, patients were similar to healthy donors.

Of the isolated RNA, all was reverse transcribed, and so the sequenced material was expressed TCRB transcripts. Clones were read by immunoSEQ multiplex PCR, and TCRdb kept only the in-frame ones, dropping some. The sample records 600,000 or so clones, 9.5% to 15% being singletons. Broader study findings: Small HLA sub-analyses could not settle whether HLA shapes TCRB rearrangement. PCR might preferentially amplify shorter templates, equally in patients and controls. In every one of the four CD4+ subsets, TCRB CDR3s were moderately but significantly shorter in Type 1 diabetes patients. A pattern of fewer insertions and more deletions at VDJ junctions was seen in type 1 diabetes patients.

Germline V CDR1 and CDR2: SGHTA, FQGNSA. V lost 3 bases, J lost 4 bases, and 4 bases lay in between. The CDR3 has 12 amino acids. About this clone itself: The antigen remains unidentified.

Material for sequencing was naive CD4+ T cells from blood. This TCR was sampled from a man under 40 with type 1 diabetes. The chain has TRBV7-2 and TRBJ2-1; the D is unclear. The CDR3 here is CASSLDYNEQFF. The DNA for the CDR3 is TGTGCCAGCAGCTTGGATTACAATGAGCAGTTCTTC.